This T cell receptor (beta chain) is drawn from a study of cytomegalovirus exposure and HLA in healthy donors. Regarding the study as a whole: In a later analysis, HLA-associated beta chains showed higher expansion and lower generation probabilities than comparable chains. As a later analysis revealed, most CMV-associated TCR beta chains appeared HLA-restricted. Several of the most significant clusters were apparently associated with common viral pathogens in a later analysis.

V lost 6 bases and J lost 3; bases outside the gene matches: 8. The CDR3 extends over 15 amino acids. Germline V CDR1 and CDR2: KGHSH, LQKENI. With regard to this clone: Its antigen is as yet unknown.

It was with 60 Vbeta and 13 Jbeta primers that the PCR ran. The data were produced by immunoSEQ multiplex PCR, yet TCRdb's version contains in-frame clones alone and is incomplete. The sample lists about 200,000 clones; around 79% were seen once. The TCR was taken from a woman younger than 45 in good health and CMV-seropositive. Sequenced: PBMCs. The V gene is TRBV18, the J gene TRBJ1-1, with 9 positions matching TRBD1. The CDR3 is CASSPSTGGDTEAFF. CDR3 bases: TGTGCCAGCTCGCCTTCGACAGGGGGTGACACTGAAGCTTTCTTT.